What follows are 27 T cell receptor beta chains derived from one specimen sequenced in a study of cytomegalovirus exposure and HLA in healthy donors. The PCR made use of 60 Vbeta and 13 Jbeta primers. The table came from immunoSEQ multiplex PCR; TCRdb's copy has only in-frame clones and leaves some out. The table includes about 140,000 clones, 60% to 85% detected once. Sequencing was done on a sample of PBMCs. These receptors were taken from a woman in her forties in good health and CMV-seronegative.

V is TRBV5-1 and J is TRBJ2-3; 8 nucleotides match TRBD1. Germline assignment: CDR1 SGHRS and CDR2 YFSETQ. There are 14 residues in the CDR3. Unmatched junction bases numbered 3, after V lost 0 bases and J lost 6 bases. In DNA form, the CDR3 reads TGCGCCAGCAGCTTGGCAGGGGGCGAGGATACGCAGTATTTT. The encoded protein is CASSLAGGEDTQYF. Drawing the rest from reference TRBV5-1 and TRBJ2-3, the complete variable domain is KAGVTQTPRYLIKTRGQQVTLSCSPISGHRSVSWYQQTPGQGLQFLFEYFSETQRNKGNFPGRFSGRQFSNSRSEMNVSTLELGDSALYLCASSLAGGEDTQYFGPGTRLTVL.

The rearrangement links TRBV19 to TRBJ1-5; possibly TRBD1 for D (5 bases). In germline, CDR1 is LNHDA, CDR2 SQIVND (reference sequence). Trimming removed 3 bases at V and 3 bases at J, with 9 bases between. There are 14 residues in the CDR3. CDR3 coding DNA: TGTGCCAGTAGTATTGACAGCTACAATCAGCCCCAGCATTTT. Protein product: CASSIDSYNQPQHF.

V is TRBV4-2 and J is TRBJ1-6; D possibly corresponds to TRBD1 (6 bases). The CDR3 consists of 17 residues. Germline CDR1 and CDR2: LGHNA and YNFKEQ. V was shortened by 0 bases and J by 0 bases, with 9 bases between the two germline ends. The CDR3 loop reads CASSQDTGSSYNSPLHF. DNA of the CDR3: TGTGCCAGCAGCCAAGATACAGGGAGCTCCTATAATTCACCCCTCCACTTT.

This rearrangement joins TRBV10-3 to TRBJ1-6; 7 nucleotides match TRBD1. Germline V gene sequence: CDR1 ENHRY, CDR2 SYGVKD. The CDR3 has 15 amino acids. The trim removed 6 bases at V and 7 bases at J, leaving 9 bases unmatched. The CDR3: CAIRPDRVVNSPLHF. In nucleotides, the CDR3 is TGTGCCATCAGGCCCGACAGGGTGGTCAATTCACCCCTCCACTTT.

The chain uses TRBV4-3 and TRBJ2-7; 7 nucleotides align to TRBD2. The CDR3 totals 15 residues. V lost 2 bases and J lost 6; bases outside the gene matches: 10. Germline V gives CDR1 LGHNA, CDR2 YSLEER. The CDR3 region has the DNA TGCGCCAGCAGCCAAAGAAGCGGGGCTCCCCTCGAGCAGTACTTC. This codes for CASSQRSGAPLEQYF.

V usage is TRBV5-5 and J usage is TRBJ1-4; tentative D call: TRBD1 (6 bases). V was trimmed by 3 bases and J by 7 bases, leaving 13 bases between them. Germline CDR1 is SGHKS and CDR2 is YYEKEE (reference sequence). The CDR3 consists of 14 residues. CDR3 amino acids: CASSYGTLREKLFF. Written as DNA, the CDR3 is TGTGCCAGCAGCTACGGGACATTACGTGAAAAACTGTTTTTT.

This clone was seen a single time. The chain is built from TRBV7-2 and TRBJ1-2; D is unresolved. V dropped 6 bases and J dropped 3 bases, with 11 bases sitting between them. The CDR3 contains 13 residues. CDR1 SGHTA and CDR2 FQGNSA come from the germline V gene. CDR3 in amino acids: CASSPSQDYGYTF. The CDR3 nucleotides are TGTGCCAGCAGTCCAAGCCAGGACTATGGCTACACCTTC.

This clone was detected only a few times. The chain couples TRBV19 to TRBJ2-3; 7 positions match TRBD1. The V segment lost 4 bases and the J segment 1 base; nucleotides outside the gene matches: 5. The CDR3 has 15 amino acids. Germline V gene data show CDR1 as LNHDA and CDR2 as SQIVND (reference sequence). The CDR3, as DNA: TGTGCCAGTAGTAGACAGGGTAAGGGCACAGATACGCAGTATTTT. It translates to CASSRQGKGTDTQYF.

V gene TRBV7-9 combines with J gene TRBJ1-1, with 7 bases aligning to TRBD1. Germline CDR1 reads SEHNR; CDR2 reads FQNEAQ (reference sequence). V trimming: 4 bases; J trimming: 5 bases; junction bases outside the gene matches: 13. CDR3 length: 16 residues. The CDR3 sequence: CASSSLEEGARTEAFF. In DNA, the CDR3 is TGTGCCAGCAGCTCTCTCGAGGAGGGGGCGCGGACTGAAGCTTTCTTT.

This clone was recorded a few times. This rearrangement joins TRBV5-6 to TRBJ1-1, with 8 bases fitting TRBD1. Trimming at V came to 0 bases and at J to 13 bases, leaving 5 bases not matched to a gene. The CDR3 runs to 12 residues. Per the germline V gene, CDR1 is SGHDT and CDR2 is YYEEEE. The CDR3 sequence: CASSLGTGRCFF. The DNA of the CDR3 is TGTGCCAGCAGCTTGGGGACAGGGAGGTGTTTCTTT.

The V gene is TRBV9, the J gene TRBJ1-4; 9 nucleotides agree with TRBD1. V lost 4 bases, J lost 8 bases, and 6 bases stayed unmatched. Germline assignment: CDR1 SGDLS and CDR2 YYNGEE. The CDR3 runs 14 residues. CDR3 coding DNA: TGTGCCAGCAGCCTCCGGGACAGGGACGAAAAACTGTTTTTT. It yields the protein CASSLRDRDEKLFF.

The V call is TRBV29-1, the J call TRBJ2-4, with 7 bases identical to TRBD2. V shed 4 bases and J 7 bases; nucleotides not matched to a gene: 7. Germline V gene data show CDR1 as SQVTM and CDR2 as ANQGSEA. The CDR3 totals 13 residues. CDR3 sequence: CSVVGGGSNIQYF. Written as DNA, the CDR3 is TGCAGCGTTGTGGGGGGAGGGTCTAACATTCAGTACTTC.

The V and J genes are TRBV12-5 and TRBJ1-5, with 7 bases fitting TRBD1. Per the germline V gene, CDR1 is LGHNT and CDR2 is FRNRAP. CDR3 length: 18 residues. V shed 0 bases and J 4 bases; nucleotides not matched to a gene: 12. For the CDR3, the DNA is TGTGCTAGTGGTTTGGTAGTCATACCGGGACAGCGAAATCAGCCCCAGCATTTT. It translates to CASGLVVIPGQRNQPQHF.

The chain uses TRBV28 and TRBJ1-1; possible D gene TRBD1, 6 bases. V lost 3 bases, J lost 4 bases, and 15 bases lay in between. The CDR3 consists of 15 residues. CDR1 and CDR2 from the germline V gene are MDHEN and SYDVKM. In nucleotides, the CDR3 is TGTGCCAGCAGTTTTGATGACAGGACCTTCACTGAAGCTTTCTTT. It yields the protein CASSFDDRTFTEAFF.

The rearrangement links TRBV7-9 to TRBJ2-2, with 8 bases aligning to TRBD1. The CDR3 is 16 residues long. With V trimmed by 1 base and J by 3 bases, 4 bases remained unmatched. The V gene's germline CDR1 is SEHNR and CDR2 FQNEAQ (reference sequence). The CDR3: CASSLGLDRDTGELFF. The CDR3 nucleotides read TGTGCCAGCAGCTTAGGCCTGGACAGGGACACCGGGGAGCTGTTTTTT.

V and J are TRBV10-3 and TRBJ1-4; 10 nucleotides align to TRBD1. The length of the CDR3 is 15 residues. V lost 0 bases and J lost 7; bases outside the gene matches: 2. Germline lookup yields CDR1 ENHRY and CDR2 SYGVKD. The CDR3 here is CAISESDRGPEKLFF. The CDR3 bases are TGTGCCATCAGTGAGTCTGACAGGGGGCCTGAAAAACTGTTTTTT.

This chain joins TRBV6-5 and TRBJ2-5; possibly TRBD1 for D (5 bases). V lost 10 bases to trimming and J lost 1 base, with 16 bases between them. This CDR3 region has 14 residues. The germline V gene encodes CDR1 MNHEY and CDR2 SVGAGI. CDR3 sequence (DNA): TGTGCCACCGATCGAGGCAGGGTCCAAGAGACCCAGTACTTC. Encoded protein: CATDRGRVQETQYF.

The V gene is TRBV15, the J gene TRBJ2-5, with D possibly TRBD1 on 5 matching bases. This CDR3 spans 16 amino acids. Per the germline V gene, CDR1 is LNHNV and CDR2 is YYDKDF (reference sequence). With 3 bases removed from V and 1 base from J, the gap between germline ends came to 15 bases. The CDR3 sequence is CATSSAPQGLQETQYF. The CDR3 DNA reads TGTGCCACCAGCAGCGCACCTCAGGGCCTCCAAGAGACCCAGTACTTC.

J is TRBJ1-2 and V is TRBV7-9; D remains ambiguous. In germline, CDR1 is SEHNR, CDR2 FQNEAQ (reference sequence). The CDR3 has 12 amino acids. Trimming removed 3 bases at V and 6 bases at J, with 8 bases between. CDR3 in amino acids: CASSFSQNGYTF. In DNA form, the CDR3 reads TGTGCCAGCAGCTTCTCCCAGAATGGCTACACCTTC.

The genes are TRBV30 and TRBJ1-1; tentatively, D is TRBD1 (5 bases). Trimming removed 3 bases from V and 0 bases from J, with 20 bases in between. The CDR3 contains 17 residues. Germline V gene lookup returns CDR1 GTSNPN and CDR2 SVGIG (reference sequence). CDR3 sequence: CAWRFPASGGVNTEAFF. The CDR3 nucleotides are TGTGCCTGGAGGTTCCCCGCTTCCGGAGGGGTGAACACTGAAGCTTTCTTT.

V gene TRBV27 combines with J gene TRBJ2-2; D is perhaps TRBD1 (6 bases). The CDR3 has 16 amino acids. V was pared by 5 bases and J by 7 bases, with 20 bases between. Germline V gives CDR1 MNHEY, CDR2 SMNVEV (reference sequence). The CDR3 reads CASSTKRTGIGGELFF. The CDR3 bases are TGTGCCAGCAGTACGAAGCGCACAGGGATTGGCGGGGAGCTGTTTTTT.

This clone was seen more than once but under ten times. The rearrangement joins TRBV2 to TRBJ2-1; 9 positions agree with TRBD1. With 6 bases clipped from V and 7 bases from J, the junction kept 10 bases outside the gene matches. Looked up from germline, CDR1 is SNHLY and CDR2 is FYNNEI. The CDR3 extends over 15 amino acids. CDR3 region: CASRVTGTGKNEQFF. CDR3 coding DNA: TGTGCCAGCAGGGTTACCGGGACAGGGAAAAATGAGCAGTTCTTC.

The rearrangement uses TRBV27 and TRBJ1-1; 7 nucleotides line up with TRBD1. Germline CDR1 reads MNHEY; CDR2 reads SMNVEV (reference sequence). V lost 2 bases to trimming and J lost 0 bases; unmatched junction nucleotides: 3. This CDR3 comprises 15 residues. The chain's CDR3 is CASSLGDSLNTEAFF. Written as DNA, the CDR3 is TGTGCCAGCAGTTTAGGGGACAGCCTGAACACTGAAGCTTTCTTT.

This clone is a singleton in its sample. V and J are TRBV7-9 and TRBJ1-1; 7 bases line up with TRBD1. Germline trimming cut 4 bases from V and 5 bases from J; bases unmatched to any gene: 10. Germline lookup yields CDR1 SEHNR and CDR2 FQNEAQ (reference sequence). This CDR3 comprises 15 residues. DNA of the CDR3: TGTGCCAGCAGCTCCCGACAGGGATTATCGACTGAAGCTTTCTTT. Protein: CASSSRQGLSTEAFF.

The genes are TRBV9 and TRBJ1-1, with 7 bases lining up with TRBD1. The V and J ends lost 0 bases and 2 bases, in that order; junction bases with no gene match: 4. Germline assignment: CDR1 SGDLS and CDR2 YYNGEE. The CDR3 consists of 15 residues. The DNA of the CDR3 is TGTGCCAGCAGCGTAGGGGGACAGAGCAACACTGAAGCTTTCTTT. It specifies CASSVGGQSNTEAFF.

The chain combines TRBV14 with TRBJ2-5; 8 bases are shared with TRBD2. The V segment lost 1 base and the J segment 2 bases; nucleotides outside the gene matches: 6. The V gene's germline CDR1 is SGHDN and CDR2 FVKESK. The CDR3 consists of 16 residues. The CDR3 nucleotides read TGTGCCAGCAGCCAAGGGGTAGCGGGATATCAAGAGACCCAGTACTTC. As protein: CASSQGVAGYQETQYF. The complete variable domain, with remaining parts taken from reference TRBV14 and TRBJ2-5, reads EAGVTQFPSHSVIEKGQTVTLRCDPISGHDNLYWYRRVMGKEIKFLLHFVKESKQDESGMPNNRFLAERTGGTYSTLKVQPAELEDSGVYFCASSQGVAGYQETQYFGPGTRLLVL.

Here the CDR3 reads CASSEDSLNTEAFF. In DNA, the CDR3 is TGTGCCAGCAGTGAAGACAGCTTGAACACTGAAGCTTTCTTT. The chain employs TRBV6-1 and TRBJ1-1; D is uncertain. Germline lookup yields CDR1 MNHNS and CDR2 SASEGT. The V gene lost 1 base and the J gene lost 0 bases, with 6 bases spanning the gap. The CDR3 consists of 14 residues.